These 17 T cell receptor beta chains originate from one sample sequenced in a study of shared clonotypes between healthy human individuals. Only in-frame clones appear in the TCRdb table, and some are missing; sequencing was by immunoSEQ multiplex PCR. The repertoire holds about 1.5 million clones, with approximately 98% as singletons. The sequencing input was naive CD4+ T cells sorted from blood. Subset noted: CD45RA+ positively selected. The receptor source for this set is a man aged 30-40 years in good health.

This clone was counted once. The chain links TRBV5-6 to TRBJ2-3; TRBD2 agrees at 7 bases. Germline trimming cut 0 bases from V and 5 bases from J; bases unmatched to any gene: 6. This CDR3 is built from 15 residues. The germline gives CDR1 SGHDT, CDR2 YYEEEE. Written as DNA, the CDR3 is TGTGCCAGCAGCTTGGGGGGAGGGCCATTAGATACGCAGTATTTT. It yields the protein CASSLGGGPLDTQYF. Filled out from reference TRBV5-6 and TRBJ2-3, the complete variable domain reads DAGVTQSPTHLIKTRGQQVTLRCSPKSGHDTVSWYQQALGQGPQFIFQYYEEEERQRGNFPDRFSGHQFPNYSSELNVNALLLGDSALYLCASSLGGGPLDTQYFGPGTRLTVL.

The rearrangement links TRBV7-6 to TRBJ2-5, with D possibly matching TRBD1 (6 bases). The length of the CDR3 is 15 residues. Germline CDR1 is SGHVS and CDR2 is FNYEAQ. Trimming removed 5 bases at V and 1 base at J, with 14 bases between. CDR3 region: CASSLGWTVQETQYF. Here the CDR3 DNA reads TGTGCCAGCAGCCTTGGATGGACAGTCCAAGAGACCCAGTACTTC. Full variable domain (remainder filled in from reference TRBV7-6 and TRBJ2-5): GAGVSQSPRYKVTKRGQDVALRCDPISGHVSLYWYRQALGQGPEFLTYFNYEAQQDKSGLPNDRFSAERPEGSISTLTIQRTEQRDSAMYRCASSLGWTVQETQYFGPGTRLLVL.

This CDR3 reads CASSFGGTDQETQYF. The CDR3 DNA sequence: TGCGCCAGCAGCTTCGGAGGGACAGACCAAGAGACCCAGTACTTC. V is TRBV5-1 and J is TRBJ2-5; TRBD1 might be the D (7 bases). CDR3 length equals 15 residues. The germline V and J ends were trimmed by 2 bases and 0 bases, with 11 bases remaining between them. The V gene's germline CDR1 is SGHRS and CDR2 YFSETQ.

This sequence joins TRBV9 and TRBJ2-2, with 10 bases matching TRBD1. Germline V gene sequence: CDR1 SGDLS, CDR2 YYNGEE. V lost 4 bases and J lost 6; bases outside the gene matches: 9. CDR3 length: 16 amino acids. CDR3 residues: CASSIFGTGAPGELFF. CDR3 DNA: TGTGCCAGCAGCATTTTCGGGACAGGGGCCCCCGGGGAGCTGTTTTTT.

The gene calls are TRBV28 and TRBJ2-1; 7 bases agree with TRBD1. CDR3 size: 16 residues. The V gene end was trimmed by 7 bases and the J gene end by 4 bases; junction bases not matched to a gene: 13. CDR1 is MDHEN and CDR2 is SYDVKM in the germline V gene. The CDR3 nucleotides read TGTGCCAGCACCCCTAAGCGTTACAGGGGTTACAATGAGCAGTTCTTC. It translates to CASTPKRYRGYNEQFF.

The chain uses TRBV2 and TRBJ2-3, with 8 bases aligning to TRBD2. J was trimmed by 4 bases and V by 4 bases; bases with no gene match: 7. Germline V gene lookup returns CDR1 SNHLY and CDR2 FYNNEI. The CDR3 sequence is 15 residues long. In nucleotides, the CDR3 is TGTGCCAGCAGTGGGCTGGGCGGGAGGCCAGATACGCAGTATTTT. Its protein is CASSGLGGRPDTQYF. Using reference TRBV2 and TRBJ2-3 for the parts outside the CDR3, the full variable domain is EPEVTQTPSHQVTQMGQEVILRCVPISNHLYFYWYRQILGQKVEFLVSFYNNEISEKSEIFDDQFSVERPDGSNFTLKIRSTKLEDSAMYFCASSGLGGRPDTQYFGPGTRLTVL.

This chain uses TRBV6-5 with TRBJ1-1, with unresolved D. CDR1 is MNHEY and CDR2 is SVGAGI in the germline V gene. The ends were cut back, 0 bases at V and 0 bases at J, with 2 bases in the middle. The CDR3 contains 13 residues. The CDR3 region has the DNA TGTGCCAGCAGTTACTCTCTGAACACTGAAGCTTTCTTT. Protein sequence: CASSYSLNTEAFF.

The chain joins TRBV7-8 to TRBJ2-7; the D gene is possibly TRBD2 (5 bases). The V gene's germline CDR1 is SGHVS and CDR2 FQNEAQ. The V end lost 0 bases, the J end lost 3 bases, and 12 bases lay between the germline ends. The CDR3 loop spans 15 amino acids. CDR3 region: CASSLARTSSYEQYF. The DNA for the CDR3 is TGTGCCAGCAGCTTAGCAAGAACTAGTAGCTACGAGCAGTACTTC.

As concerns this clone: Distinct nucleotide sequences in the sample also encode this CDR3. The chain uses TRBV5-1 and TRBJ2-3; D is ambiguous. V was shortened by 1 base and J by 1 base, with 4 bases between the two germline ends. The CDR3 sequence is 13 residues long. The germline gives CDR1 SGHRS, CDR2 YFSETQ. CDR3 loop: CASSLTGTDTQYF. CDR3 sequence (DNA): TGCGCCAGCAGCTTGACTGGCACAGATACGCAGTATTTT.

Here the CDR3 reads CATHDPGQGNTGELFF. Here the CDR3 DNA reads TGTGCCACGCACGACCCCGGACAGGGTAACACCGGGGAGCTGTTTTTT. The chain has TRBV28 and TRBJ2-2; 8 bases are a match to TRBD1. The CDR3 covers 16 residues. Germline V gene data show CDR1 as MDHEN and CDR2 as SYDVKM. Trimming took 10 bases from V and 2 from J; bases not matched to a gene: 12.

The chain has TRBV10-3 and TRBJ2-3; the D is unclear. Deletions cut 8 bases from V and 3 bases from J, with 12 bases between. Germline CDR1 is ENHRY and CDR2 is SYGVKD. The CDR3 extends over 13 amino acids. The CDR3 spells CAIGSEFTDTQYF. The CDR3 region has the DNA TGTGCCATCGGCTCGGAGTTTACAGATACGCAGTATTTT.

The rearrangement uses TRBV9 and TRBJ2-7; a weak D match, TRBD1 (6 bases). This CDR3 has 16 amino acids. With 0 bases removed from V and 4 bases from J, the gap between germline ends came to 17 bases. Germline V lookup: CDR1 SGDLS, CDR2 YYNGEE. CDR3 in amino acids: CASSVDPTGHGYEQYF. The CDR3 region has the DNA TGTGCCAGCAGCGTAGATCCTACGGGACACGGATACGAGCAGTACTTC.

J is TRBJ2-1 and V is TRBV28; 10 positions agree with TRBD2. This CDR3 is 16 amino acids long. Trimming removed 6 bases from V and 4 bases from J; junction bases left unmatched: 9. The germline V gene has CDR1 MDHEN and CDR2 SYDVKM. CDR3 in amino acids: CASRRTGTSAYNEQFF. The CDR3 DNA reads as TGTGCCAGCAGACGTACCGGGACTAGCGCTTACAATGAGCAGTTCTTC.

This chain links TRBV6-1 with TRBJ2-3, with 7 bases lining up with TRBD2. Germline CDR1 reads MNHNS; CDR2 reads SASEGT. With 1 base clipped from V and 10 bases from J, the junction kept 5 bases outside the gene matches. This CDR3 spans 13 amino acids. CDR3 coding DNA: TGTGCCAGCAGTGAAGGGACTAGGTTAGCGCAGTATTTT. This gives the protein CASSEGTRLAQYF.

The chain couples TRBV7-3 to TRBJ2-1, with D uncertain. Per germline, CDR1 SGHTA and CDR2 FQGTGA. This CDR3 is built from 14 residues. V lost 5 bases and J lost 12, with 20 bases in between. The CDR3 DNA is TGTGCCAGCAGCCCACATCGGGCCGACGGAAGGCAGTTCTTC. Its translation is CASSPHRADGRQFF.

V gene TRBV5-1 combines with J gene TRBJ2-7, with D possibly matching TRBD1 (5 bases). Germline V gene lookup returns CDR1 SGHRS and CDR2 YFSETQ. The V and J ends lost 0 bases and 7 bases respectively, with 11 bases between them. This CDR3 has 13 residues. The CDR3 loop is CASSLEVRGEQYF. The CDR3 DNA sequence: TGCGCCAGCAGCTTGGAAGTAAGGGGTGAGCAGTACTTC.

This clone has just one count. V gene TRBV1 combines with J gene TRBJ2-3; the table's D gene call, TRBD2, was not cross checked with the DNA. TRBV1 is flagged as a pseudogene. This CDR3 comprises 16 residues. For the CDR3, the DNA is TGCACCAGCAGCCAAACTGGACTAGCGTGGACAGATACGCAGTATTTT. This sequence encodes CTSSQTGLAWTDTQYF.